Listed below are T cell receptor beta chains from one sample, sequenced in a study of early T cells in non-severe SARS-CoV-2 infection. TCRdb reprocessed the 5' RACE reads with MiXCR, giving one entry per CDR3 protein. The repertoire includes some 77,000 distinct CDR3 sequences, approximately 12% of them detected once, and about 16% sits in the top ten. Source: whole blood, taken at baseline. The receptors originated from an adult who was a healthcare worker with PCR-confirmed SARS-CoV-2 infection or an uninfected control (not recorded which). The donor label of this sample is uncertain. CDR3s include the opening cysteine and the closing phenylalanine or tryptophan. The order of the fields is D gene, V gene, clone size, J gene, CDR3 protein, CDR3 DNA. A D gene is named only where the DNA matches it firmly. Clone size is not always given. Where it is, it says once, few, many or a class for expanded clones.

>.|TRBV4-1|many|TRBJ2-3
CASSPVRTSTDTQYF
TGCGCCAGCAGCCCCGTCCGGACTAGCACAGATACGCAGTATTTT
>TRBD1|TRBV28|.|TRBJ1-2
CASSPPGQDNIYGYTF
TGTGCCAGCAGTCCCCCCGGACAGGACAACATTTATGGCTACACCTTC
>.|TRBV20-1|few|TRBJ1-2
CSASAPALHGYTF
TGCAGTGCTAGCGCCCCCGCCCTCCATGGCTACACCTTC
>TRBD1|TRBV18|few|TRBJ1-2
CASSPTGGTNYGYTF
TGTGCCAGCTCACCAACAGGGGGAACTAACTATGGCTACACCTTC
>TRBD1|TRBV11-2|.|TRBJ2-3
CASSFTGGVPDTQYF
TGTGCCAGCAGCTTCACAGGGGGCGTTCCAGATACGCAGTATTTT
>TRBD1|TRBV7-6|few|TRBJ1-2
CASSLGQGEGYTF
TGTGCCAGCAGCCTCGGACAGGGCGAAGGCTACACCTTC
>TRBD2|TRBV7-6|many|TRBJ2-3
CASSLSGGLRTDTQYF
TGTGCCAGCAGCTTATCGGGAGGTTTGAGAACAGATACGCAGTATTTT
>.|TRBV20-1|many|TRBJ1-3
CSARAPGGLADTIYF
TGCAGTGCTAGGGCCCCTGGCGGTTTGGCGGACACCATATATTTT
>.|TRBV29-1|few|TRBJ2-2
CSVTGANTGELFF
TGCAGCGTTACGGGAGCGAACACCGGGGAGCTGTTTTTT
>TRBD2|TRBV9|.|TRBJ2-3
CASTRASGSTDTQYF
TGTGCCAGCACACGGGCTAGCGGGAGTACAGATACGCAGTATTTT
>.|TRBV4-3|few|TRBJ1-1
CASSQGLGARTEAFF
TGCGCCAGCAGCCAAGGTTTAGGGGCGAGGACTGAAGCTTTCTTT
>.|TRBV23-1|.|TRBJ2-5
CASSQSGGDGEETQYF
TGCGCCAGCAGTCAATCAGGAGGGGATGGGGAAGAGACCCAGTACTTC
>.|TRBV12-3/TRBV12-4|.|TRBJ2-3
CASSHDRTSYTQYF
TGTGCCAGCAGTCATGACCGGACGAGCTATACGCAGTATTTT
>TRBD1|TRBV30|many|TRBJ1-2
CAWSVLRRDRGRRNYGYTF
TGTGCCTGGAGTGTACTCCGGAGGGACAGGGGGCGACGGAACTATGGCTACACCTTC
>TRBD2|TRBV12-3/TRBV12-4|many|TRBJ2-3
CASSMTSGAGDTQYF
TGTGCCAGCAGTATGACTAGCGGGGCCGGAGATACGCAGTATTTT
>TRBD2|TRBV3-1|many|TRBJ2-3
CASSQEASGGLSTDTQYF
TGTGCCAGCAGCCAAGAGGCCAGCGGGGGGCTTAGCACAGATACGCAGTATTTT
>.|TRBV6-1|.|TRBJ2-5
CASSEAFRQGQETQYF
TGTGCCAGCAGTGAAGCCTTCCGCCAGGGCCAAGAGACCCAGTACTTC
>.|TRBV7-2|few|TRBJ2-3
CASSLRSGPSADTQYF
TGTGCCAGCAGCTTAAGGTCGGGCCCCTCCGCAGATACGCAGTATTTT
>TRBD2|TRBV3-1|.|TRBJ2-7
CASSQGRGISYEQYF
TGTGCCAGCAGCCAAGGGCGGGGGATCTCCTACGAGCAGTACTTC
>.|TRBV10-2|.|TRBJ2-7
CASSDSVNEQYF
TGCGCCAGCAGTGATAGTGTCAACGAGCAGTACTTC
>.|TRBV4-2|.|TRBJ1-6
CASKPGGAYNSPLHF
TGTGCCAGCAAACCGGGGGGGGCCTATAATTCACCCCTCCACTTT
>TRBD2|TRBV12-3/TRBV12-4|few|TRBJ2-1
CASTGGEFRNEQFF
TGTGCCAGCACCGGGGGGGAATTTCGCAATGAGCAGTTCTTC
>.|TRBV5-1|.|TRBJ2-7
CASSLNAEYEQYF
TGCGCCAGCAGCTTGAACGCGGAATACGAGCAGTACTTC
>.|TRBV7-6|many|TRBJ2-5
CASSSVEQETQYF
TGTGCCAGCAGCTCGGTCGAGCAAGAGACCCAGTACTTC
>TRBD1|TRBV15|once|TRBJ2-5
CATSRGTGETQYF
TGTGCCACCAGCAGAGGGACAGGGGAGACCCAGTACTTC
>.|TRBV11-2|few|TRBJ2-2
CASSAVGTGELFF
TGTGCCAGCTCGGCGGTGGGGACCGGGGAGCTGTTTTTT
>.|TRBV4-2|few|TRBJ2-1
CASSQEGNNEQFF
TGTGCCAGCAGCCAAGAAGGGAACAATGAGCAGTTCTTC
>.|TRBV13|.|TRBJ2-1
CASSPMGAGNEQFF
TGTGCCAGCAGCCCCATGGGGGCGGGGAATGAGCAGTTCTTC
>.|TRBV7-6|few|TRBJ1-3
CASSPQVRNTIYF
TGTGCCAGCAGCCCTCAAGTTCGAAACACCATATATTTT
>TRBD2|TRBV12-3/TRBV12-4|.|TRBJ2-7
CASSPYSGGPSYEQYF
TGTGCCAGCAGCCCCTATAGCGGGGGTCCATCCTACGAGCAGTACTTC
>.|TRBV10-2|many|TRBJ1-2
CASRLMGRTYNYGYTF
TGCGCCAGCAGACTAATGGGCAGAACTTACAACTATGGCTACACCTTC
>.|TRBV10-1|.|TRBJ2-1
CASSDPGHSQQFF
TGCGCCAGCAGTGACCCGGGCCACTCCCAACAGTTCTTC
>.|TRBV5-6|few|TRBJ1-1
CASGRGANTEAFF
TGTGCCAGCGGGAGGGGGGCGAACACTGAAGCTTTCTTT